This passage covers 13 T cell receptor beta chains from one sample sequenced in a study of cytomegalovirus exposure and HLA in healthy donors. Use of 60 Vbeta and 13 Jbeta primers characterized the PCR. The repertoire was sequenced with immunoSEQ multiplex PCR; TCRdb's copy has only in-frame clones and lacks some. The repertoire holds under 150,000 clones, with about three quarters as singletons. Sample: PBMCs. These receptors all stem from a man between 45 and 60 years old in good health and CMV-seropositive.

The chain has TRBV7-8 and TRBJ1-6; TRBD1 aligns across 9 bases. V lost 3 bases and J lost 12; bases outside the gene matches: 9. CDR3 length: 15 residues. The germline gives CDR1 SGHVS, CDR2 FQNEAQ. The CDR3 sequence: CASSFAGTGLIPLHF. The CDR3 DNA is TGTGCCAGCAGCTTCGCCGGGACAGGGTTAATACCCCTCCACTTT.

The rearrangement uses TRBV29-1 and TRBJ2-3; TRBD1 matches 7 bases. Trimming took 5 bases from V and 2 from J; bases not matched to a gene: 13. The CDR3 has 16 amino acids. Looked up from germline, CDR1 is SQVTM and CDR2 is ANQGSEA. CDR3 sequence: CSVRGQAVNFTDTQYF. CDR3 nucleotide sequence: TGCAGCGTTCGTGGACAGGCGGTAAATTTCACAGATACGCAGTATTTT.

This sequence joins TRBV28 and TRBJ1-1; the D gene is possibly TRBD1 (6 bases). Germline CDR1 and CDR2: MDHEN and SYDVKM. The V end lost 3 bases, the J end lost 7 bases, and 9 bases lay between the germline ends. The CDR3 consists of 12 residues. The CDR3 spells CASSLQGREAFF. The CDR3 nucleotides are TGTGCCAGCAGTTTGCAGGGGCGTGAAGCTTTCTTT.

V is TRBV19 and J is TRBJ1-1; 11 bases are shared with TRBD1. The germline V gene has CDR1 LNHDA and CDR2 SQIVND (reference sequence). The V segment lost 1 base and the J segment 4 bases; nucleotides outside the gene matches: 2. This CDR3 comprises 15 residues. The CDR3 DNA is TGTGCCAGTAGTATAGTAGGACAGGGGGCCACTGAAGCTTTCTTT. Translation gives CASSIVGQGATEAFF.

V is TRBV19 and J is TRBJ2-7; 7 bases fit TRBD2. V shed 0 bases, J shed 5 bases, and the junction held 7 bases outside the gene matches. Germline V gene lookup returns CDR1 LNHDA and CDR2 SQIVND (reference sequence). The CDR3 runs to 15 residues. The CDR3 DNA follows: TGTGCCAGTAGTATAGAGGGCACTAGCGTCCACGAGCAGTACTTC. Translation: CASSIEGTSVHEQYF.

With regard to this clone: Different DNA sequences within this sample yield the same CDR3. The CDR3 nucleotides read TGTGCCAGCAGCGTGGGCGGGACGAACACCGGGGAGCTGTTTTTT. Protein sequence: CASSVGGTNTGELFF. V is TRBV9 and J is TRBJ2-2; possible D gene TRBD2, 6 bases. Germline values: CDR1 SGDLS, CDR2 YYNGEE. The CDR3 loop spans 15 amino acids. Trimming pared 2 bases from V and 0 bases from J, leaving 8 bases between.

The chain joins TRBV28 to TRBJ2-2; D remains ambiguous. V was cut by 7 bases and J by 0 bases, with 9 bases left in between. CDR1 and CDR2 (germline): MDHEN, SYDVKM. This CDR3 has 14 amino acids. This CDR3 reads CASIRGANTGELFF. The CDR3 coding sequence is TGTGCCAGCATCCGCGGAGCGAACACCGGGGAGCTGTTTTTT.

The CDR3 sequence: CASSLAGGNYEQYF. CDR3 bases: TGCGCCAGCAGCCTAGCGGGGGGGAACTACGAGCAGTACTTC. V is TRBV5-1 and J is TRBJ2-7; TRBD2 matches at 12 bases. The V gene end was trimmed by 4 bases and the J gene end by 3 bases; junction bases not matched to a gene: 2. The CDR3 is 14 residues long. The germline CDR1 and CDR2 sequences are SGHRS and YFSETQ.

The genes are TRBV18 and TRBJ2-7, with TRBD2 identical over 7 bases. The CDR3 has 14 residues. J was trimmed by 2 bases and V by 3 bases; bases with no gene match: 4. CDR1 is KGHSH and CDR2 is LQKENI in the germline V gene. The CDR3 here is CASSPIGTTYEQYF. In DNA, the CDR3 is TGTGCCAGCTCACCGATCGGGACTACCTACGAGCAGTACTTC.

The chain uses TRBV19 and TRBJ2-3, with 8 bases aligning to TRBD1. The CDR3 consists of 14 residues. J lost 6 bases, V lost 7 bases, and 9 bases had no gene match. Germline CDR1 LNHDA, CDR2 SQIVND (reference sequence). Here the CDR3 reads CASTIRGRGDTQYF. The CDR3, as DNA: TGTGCCAGTACCATCAGGGGGCGCGGGGATACGCAGTATTTT.

V is TRBV29-1 and J is TRBJ1-4, with TRBD1 identical over 10 bases. The CDR3 extends over 13 amino acids. Germline loops: CDR1 SQVTM, CDR2 ANQGSEA. J lost 7 bases, V lost 7 bases, and 6 bases had no gene match. CDR3 bases: TGCAGCGCAGTGGACAGGGGGACTGAAAAACTGTTTTTT. The encoded protein is CSAVDRGTEKLFF. The full variable domain, its missing parts supplied by reference TRBV29-1 and TRBJ1-4, is SAVISQKPSRDICQRGTSLTIQCQVDSQVTMMFWYRQQPGQSLTLIATANQGSEATYESGFVIDKFPISRPNLTFSTLTVSNMSPEDSSIYLCSAVDRGTEKLFFGSGTQLSVL.

The rearrangement links TRBV19 to TRBJ1-6; D is possibly TRBD1 (6 bases). This CDR3 is built from 15 residues. Between the trimmed V and J ends, which lost 4 bases and 6 bases, there was a span of 13 bases. Germline V lookup: CDR1 LNHDA, CDR2 SQIVND (reference sequence). CDR3 region: CASSTLHRANSPLHF. Written as DNA, the CDR3 is TGTGCCAGTAGTACCTTACACAGGGCTAATTCACCCCTCCACTTT.

This clone was observed a few times. The rearrangement links TRBV19 to TRBJ1-3; 7 bases agree with TRBD1. The trim removed 5 bases at V and 4 bases at J, leaving 11 bases unmatched. Germline assignment: CDR1 LNHDA and CDR2 SQIVND (reference sequence). The CDR3 is 16 amino acids. The CDR3 is CASSRLRGDGGNTIYF. For the CDR3, the DNA is TGTGCCAGTAGTCGCCTCAGGGGGGACGGAGGAAACACCATATATTTT.